A selection of T cell receptor beta chains follows, all from one sample in a study of technical replicates of blood from several donors. Measured with immunoSEQ multiplex PCR; TCRdb has only the in-frame clones, and not every one. The sample yields some 71,000 clones, approximately 96% seen once. The sequencing input was T cells isolated from PBMCs. These receptors all stem from a human donor in good health. CDR3s include the opening cysteine and the closing phenylalanine or tryptophan. The order of the fields is V gene, J gene, CDR3 protein.

V: TRBV28
J: TRBJ1-2
CDR3: CASSIGQGIRYGYTF

V: TRBV5-6
J: TRBJ1-2
CDR3: CASSLGGIGYTF

V: TRBV29-1
J: TRBJ2-5
CDR3: CSLSGTRSSGTQYF

V: TRBV28
J: TRBJ1-1
CDR3: CASSYSRGEAFF

V: TRBV11-1
J: TRBJ2-3
CDR3: CASSLHGLAGGTDTQYF

V: TRBV11-2
J: TRBJ1-1
CDR3: CASTLGQGGKNTEAFF

V: TRBV6-1
J: TRBJ2-3
CDR3: CASRRQLTDTQYF

V: TRBV6-1
J: TRBJ1-1
CDR3: CASRLDMNTEAFF

V: TRBV5-4
J: TRBJ2-1
CDR3: CASSLGGRGKAYNEQFF

V: TRBV6-5
J: TRBJ1-2
CDR3: CASSETGRLFGYTF

V: TRBV5-1
J: TRBJ1-1
CDR3: CASSVLQGTANTEAFF

V: TRBV10-1
J: TRBJ2-7
CDR3: CASSQAGAYEQYF

V: TRBV15
J: TRBJ1-4
CDR3: CATSLQAGVTNEKLFF

V: TRBV9
J: TRBJ2-3
CDR3: CASSPTGNPAADTQYF

V: TRBV5-1
J: TRBJ2-3
CDR3: CASSSPSGSTDTQYF

V: TRBV2
J: TRBJ1-2
CDR3: CASSDLGTGNYGYTF

V: TRBV2
J: TRBJ1-4
CDR3: CATSGNTNEKLFF

V: TRBV28
J: TRBJ2-7
CDR3: CASSLWSSGSYEQYF

V: TRBV5-1
J: TRBJ2-7
CDR3: CASSPQGGYEQYF

V: TRBV30
J: TRBJ1-1
CDR3: CAWSPIRTHEAFF

V: TRBV12-2
J: TRBJ1-2
CDR3: CAGGPNYGYTF

V: TRBV11-2
J: TRBJ2-7
CDR3: CASSLGGTGDYEQYF

V: TRBV15
J: TRBJ2-7
CDR3: CATSRVRGSYEQYF

V: TRBV4-1
J: TRBJ2-7
CDR3: CASSHHLPTGDSYEQYF

V: TRBV10-3
J: TRBJ1-2
CDR3: CAIIGQGSRGYTF

V: TRBV19
J: TRBJ1-2
CDR3: CASSTGTVVDGYTF

V: TRBV6-5
J: TRBJ1-2
CDR3: CASSPAGAIDYGYTF

V: TRBV2
J: TRBJ2-1
CDR3: CASSATGEQFF

V: TRBV27
J: TRBJ1-2
CDR3: CASSTSQGWPGYTF

V: TRBV28
J: TRBJ2-1
CDR3: CASSLGEWFYVEQFF

V: TRBV5-1
J: TRBJ2-7
CDR3: CASSSWTGSPYEQYF

V: TRBV28
J: TRBJ2-1
CDR3: CASGNSGSVNEQFF

V: TRBV6-6
J: TRBJ2-5
CDR3: CASSYSPGSGETQYF

V: TRBV15
J: TRBJ1-1
CDR3: CATSRDRGSITEAFF

V: TRBV18
J: TRBJ1-2
CDR3: CASSLGTNYGYTF

V: TRBV25-1
J: TRBJ2-7
CDR3: CASSLPSGYEQYF

V: TRBV11-2
J: TRBJ2-7
CDR3: CASSLGSGTIHEQYF

V: TRBV30
J: TRBJ2-7
CDR3: CAWNDYGRDNYEQYF

V: TRBV6-5
J: TRBJ2-5
CDR3: CASTKDRQETQYF

V: TRBV28
J: TRBJ2-3
CDR3: CASSFPTLVAGGTDTQYF

V: TRBV7-9
J: TRBJ2-2
CDR3: CASSSRLAGTGELFF

V: TRBV28
J: TRBJ1-4
CDR3: CASRPPGLLYEKLFF

V: TRBV4-1
J: TRBJ1-2
CDR3: CASSQDLTAGYYGYTF

V: TRBV7-2
J: TRBJ2-7
CDR3: CASSPSSYEQYF

V: TRBV11-1
J: TRBJ2-1
CDR3: CASSLAGQPNNEQFF

V: TRBV4-1
J: TRBJ2-2
CDR3: CASSLSGGNTGELFF

V: TRBV4-1
J: TRBJ2-7
CDR3: CASSQVQGGEQYF

V: TRBV9
J: TRBJ2-2
CDR3: CASSRRGGELFF

V: TRBV6-6
J: TRBJ1-1
CDR3: CASSYSEGNTEAFF

V: TRBV6-5
J: TRBJ1-1
CDR3: CASSYDRGLAFF

V: TRBV28
J: TRBJ1-2
CDR3: CASSFYRGIGYTF